The 11 T cell receptor beta chains presented below share a single source sample, sequenced in a study of T cells in narcolepsy. The assay was immunoSEQ multiplex PCR, and TCRdb's table has in-frame clones only and misses some. The sample includes some 23,000 clones, 84% of them seen just once. Material for sequencing was CD45RA- memory CD4+ T cells from PBMCs. The origin of the receptors is a human donor with narcolepsy.

The chain carries TRBV28 and TRBJ1-1; 8 bases are shared with TRBD1. The CDR3 runs to 15 residues. The V segment lost 3 bases and the J segment 1 base; nucleotides outside the gene matches: 4. Germline V CDR1 and CDR2: MDHEN, SYDVKM. The CDR3 loop reads CASSLSGQANTEAFF. The CDR3 DNA reads as TGTGCCAGCAGTTTGTCGGGACAGGCGAACACTGAAGCTTTCTTT. Variable domain in full (rest from reference TRBV28 and TRBJ1-1): DVKVTQSSRYLVKRTGEKVFLECVQDMDHENMFWYRQDPGLGLRLIYFSYDVKMKEKGDIPEGYSVSREKKERFSLILESASTNQTSMYLCASSLSGQANTEAFFGQGTRLTVV.

Here the CDR3 reads CTSRRCAQSRANVLTF. CDR3 nucleotides: TGCACCAGCAGGCGATGTGCACAAAGTCGGGCCAACGTCCTGACTTTC. The J gene is TRBJ2-6, the V gene TRBV1. TRBV1 constitutes a pseudogene. The CDR3 consists of 16 residues.

This clone was picked up a small number of times. The rearrangement uses TRBV13 and TRBJ2-5, with 7 bases lining up with TRBD1. J lost 1 base, V lost 8 bases, and 1 base had no gene match. Per germline, CDR1 PRHDT and CDR2 FYEKMQ (reference sequence). There are 12 residues in the CDR3. The CDR3 region is CASGTAQETQYF. The CDR3 DNA reads as TGTGCCAGCGGGACAGCCCAAGAGACCCAGTACTTC.

The chain recombines TRBV6-5 with TRBJ2-2, with TRBD2 as a possible D gene (6 bases). The CDR3 has 15 residues. CDR1 and CDR2 from the germline V gene are MNHEY and SVGAGI. Trimming left V 6 bases short and J 6 bases short, with 17 bases between. CDR3 residues: CASSLGTASSGELFF. The CDR3 DNA reads as TGTGCCAGCAGCCTAGGGACTGCTTCATCCGGGGAGCTGTTTTTT.

The chain has TRBV7-8 and TRBJ1-2, with D perhaps matching TRBD1 (5 bases). The V end was cut by 1 base, the J end by 8 bases, with 14 bases between. The CDR3 totals 14 residues. Germline CDR1 SGHVS, CDR2 FQNEAQ. CDR3 region: CASSLDGRELGYTF. In nucleotides, the CDR3 is TGTGCCAGCAGCTTAGATGGCAGGGAGTTGGGCTACACCTTC.

CDR3 bases: TGCGCCAGCAGCCCCCTCTGGGACAAAAACATTCAGTACTTC. Protein product: CASSPLWDKNIQYF. The chain is built from TRBV5-1 and TRBJ2-4; D unresolved. This CDR3 contains 14 residues. Germline CDR1 is SGHRS and CDR2 is YFSETQ. V shed 4 bases and J shed 3 bases, with 11 bases lying between them.

This sequence joins TRBV7-2 and TRBJ2-3; D is undetermined. Germline V gene lookup returns CDR1 SGHTA and CDR2 FQGNSA. V was trimmed by 4 bases and J by 2 bases, leaving 1 base between them. The CDR3 spans 11 residues. The DNA of the CDR3 is TGTGCCAGCAGCTCCACAGATACGCAGTATTTT. Translation gives CASSSTDTQYF. The full variable domain, rest sourced from reference TRBV7-2 and TRBJ2-3, is GAGVSQSPSNKVTEKGKDVELRCDPISGHTALYWYRQSLGQGLEFLIYFQGNSAPDKSGLPSDRFSAERTGGSVSTLTIQRTQQEDSAVYLCASSSTDTQYFGPGTRLTVL.

CDR3 residues: CASSSLLVAPATNEKLFF. The DNA for the CDR3 is TGTGCCAGCAGTTCACTCCTGGTTGCACCCGCAACTAATGAAAAACTGTTTTTT. J is TRBJ1-4 and V is TRBV28, with unresolved D. CDR3 size: 18 residues. Germline V gene data show CDR1 as MDHEN and CDR2 as SYDVKM. V was shortened by 4 bases and J by 0 bases, with 18 bases between the two germline ends.

V usage is TRBV2 and J usage is TRBJ2-3; D could derive from TRBD1 or TRBD2 (5 bases each). Trimming removed 8 bases at V and 6 bases at J, with 12 bases between. The CDR3 is 12 amino acids. Germline V gives CDR1 SNHLY, CDR2 FYNNEI. In DNA, the CDR3 is TGTGCCAGCCGGGACCTGACGGATACGCAGTATTTT. It specifies CASRDLTDTQYF.

This chain links TRBV9 with TRBJ2-7; TRBD1 aligns across 8 bases. The CDR3 loop spans 14 amino acids. Germline V gene lookup returns CDR1 SGDLS and CDR2 YYNGEE. V lost 2 bases and J lost 2; bases outside the gene matches: 3. The CDR3 nucleotides are TGTGCCAGCAGCGTGGGACAGGCCACCTACGAGCAGTACTTC. This codes for CASSVGQATYEQYF.

The rearrangement joins TRBV7-6 to TRBJ2-2; TRBD2 matches at 10 bases. Germline CDR1 reads SGHVS; CDR2 reads FNYEAQ. J was trimmed by 6 bases and V by 4 bases; bases with no gene match: 8. This CDR3 comprises 16 residues. The CDR3, as DNA: TGTGCCAGCAGCTCTGTTGGGAGCGGGAGGGCCGGGGAGCTGTTTTTT. Translation: CASSSVGSGRAGELFF.